In its sample, the clone carrying this T cell receptor (beta chain) was seen many times. Its specificity is unknown. TCRdb itself ran the 5' RACE reads through MiXCR, one entry per CDR3 protein. The table shows about 100,000 distinct CDR3 sequences, with approximately 15% occurring only once. The source of the sample is a study of T-cell memory formation after mild COVID-19. Study summary: There were largely donor-specific TCR clusters. General study results and limits: Clones from the second wave (peaking day 37) had unconfirmed SARS-CoV-2 specificity. Clones contracting over day 15 to 85 were CD4/CD8 balanced, with later expanders leaning CD4+. There were some responding clones in pre-infection memory, which suggested that cross-reactive memory had joined.

The CDR3 contains 14 residues. J gave up 5 bases and V 10 bases, and 5 bases lay outside the gene matches. Germline V CDR1 and CDR2: MDHEN, SYDVKM. The receptor's source is a man younger than 35 who had mild COVID-19 (a few samples of this study predate the infection). Cell type and time point are not known. V is TRBV28 and J is TRBJ2-1, with 13 bases identical to TRBD2. Sequencing input: PBMCs or a T cell subset sorted from them (not recorded which). The CDR3 loop is CATRLAGGNNEQFF. The CDR3 bases are TGTGCCACCCGACTAGCGGGGGGCAACAATGAGCAGTTCTTC. The entire variable domain, with the rest obtained from reference TRBV28 and TRBJ2-1, is as follows: DVKVTQSSRYLVKRTGEKVFLECVQDMDHENMFWYRQDPGLGLRLIYFSYDVKMKEKGDIPEGYSVSREKKERFSLILESASTNQTSMYLCATRLAGGNNEQFFGPGTRLTVL.